This T cell receptor (beta chain) emerged from a study of blood T cell repertoires in COVID-19. At the level of the study: PBMCs, B-cell-depleted T cells, or T cells provided the cDNA or gDNA that made up the material.

The germline V gene has CDR1 MNHEY and CDR2 SVGAGI. The CDR3 has 11 residues. Deletions cut 6 bases from V and 5 bases from J, with 7 bases between. Repertoires were generated with immunoSEQ multiplex PCR, while TCRdb's copy carries only in-frame clones and drops some. Among roughly 100,000 clones listed, 82% were seen once. The J gene is TRBJ1-1, the V gene TRBV6-5; no firm D call. Sequencing was performed on peripheral blood. The origin of this receptor is a woman older than 75 with acute or convalescent COVID-19. The CDR3 here is CASRAGTEAFF. CDR3 coding DNA: TGTGCCAGCAGGGCAGGAACTGAAGCTTTCTTT.